This TCR beta chain was captured by sequencing in a study of cytomegalovirus exposure and HLA in healthy donors. Overall study: Most genotyped donors, over 70% of 300 to 400, had Caucasian-associated genetic ancestry.

Whole-study results and caveats: TCR beta V- and J-gene trimming was later associated with a missense DCLRE1C variant. Listed as cytomegalovirus-associated were about 160 TCR beta chains.

The PCR employed 60 Vbeta primers together with 13 Jbeta primers. The repertoire was sequenced with immunoSEQ multiplex PCR; TCRdb's copy has only in-frame clones and lacks some. The repertoire holds 100,000 to 150,000 clones, 80% seen once, with 1% in the top ten. This clone was seen only once. Antigen specificity is unknown. The CDR3 is 16 residues long. Germline CDR1 reads LNHDA; CDR2 reads SQIVND (reference sequence). V lost 7 bases to trimming and J lost 3 bases; unmatched junction nucleotides: 11. The clonotype originates from a man aged 35 to 55 in good health and CMV-seronegative. What was sequenced was PBMCs. The chain has TRBV19 and TRBJ2-3, with 9 positions matching TRBD2. The CDR3 region has the DNA TGTGCCAGTATCTCATATCATCTAGCGGGGACAGATACGCAGTATTTT. It encodes CASISYHLAGTDTQYF.